Sequencing of this T cell receptor (beta chain) was carried out in a study of blood T cells in healthy people across ages. A second PCR, run for about 6 to 11 cycles, used a sample-barcoded 5' primer plus a J-beta primer mix. Per sample, CDR3-containing paired-end reads numbered at least 2.5 million. TCRdb used MiXCR to reprocess the 5' RACE reads, holding one entry per CDR3 protein. The data show under 700,000 distinct CDR3 sequences, with less than 25% seen just once and just over 8.5% held by the top ten. Germline lookup yields CDR1 MDHEN and CDR2 SYDVKM. This CDR3 is built from 15 residues. V lost 5 bases and J lost 5, with 18 bases in between. These data also featured in a second study, about T cells of mothers and their children.

Sequenced material: blood. The TCR comes from a boy between 10 and 17 years old in good health. The chain joins TRBV28 to TRBJ1-1, with D possibly being TRBD1 (6 bases). The CDR3 spells CASSTPTGGRTEAFF. The CDR3 DNA reads as TGTGCCAGCAGTACGCCGACAGGAGGGAGGACTGAAGCTTTCTTT.